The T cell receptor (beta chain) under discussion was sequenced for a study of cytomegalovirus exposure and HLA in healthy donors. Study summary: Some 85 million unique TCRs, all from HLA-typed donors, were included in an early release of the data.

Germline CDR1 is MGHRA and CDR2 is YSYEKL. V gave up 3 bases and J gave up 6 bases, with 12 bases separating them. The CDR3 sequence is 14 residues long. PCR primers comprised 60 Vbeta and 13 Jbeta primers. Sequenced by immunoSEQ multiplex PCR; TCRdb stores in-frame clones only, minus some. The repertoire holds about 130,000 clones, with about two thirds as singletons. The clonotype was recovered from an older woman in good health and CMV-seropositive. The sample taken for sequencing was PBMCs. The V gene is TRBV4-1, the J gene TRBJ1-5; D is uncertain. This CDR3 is CASSHLGLRQPQHF. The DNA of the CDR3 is TGCGCCAGCAGCCACCTTGGCCTTCGTCAGCCCCAGCATTTT.